Below, 16 T cell receptor beta chains from the same sample are listed, as sequenced in a study of blood T cell repertoires in COVID-19. Measured with immunoSEQ multiplex PCR; TCRdb has only the in-frame clones, and not every one. This sample has fewer than 85,000 clones, with about 87% found just once. Sequenced material: peripheral blood. The receptors derive from a human donor in a cohort sampled during active COVID-19.

V usage is TRBV25-1 and J usage is TRBJ2-3; the match to TRBD2 covers 8 bases. Germline V lookup: CDR1 MGHDK, CDR2 SYGVNS. The length of the CDR3 is 13 residues. The ends lost 8 bases at V and 2 bases at J; junction bases unmatched: 3. The CDR3 protein is CASGSGITDTQYF. Written as DNA, the CDR3 is TGTGCCAGCGGTAGCGGGATCACAGATACGCAGTATTTT. The complete variable domain, with remaining parts taken from reference TRBV25-1 and TRBJ2-3, reads EADIYQTPRYLVIGTGKKITLECSQTMGHDKMYWYQQDPGMELHLIHYSYGVNSTEKGDLSSESTVSRIRTEHFPLTLESARPSHTSQYLCASGSGITDTQYFGPGTRLTVL.

This chain links TRBV13 with TRBJ2-2; TRBD1 matches at 7 bases. V lost 5 bases to trimming and J lost 1 base; unmatched junction nucleotides: 1. Germline values: CDR1 PRHDT, CDR2 FYEKMQ (reference sequence). The CDR3 has 14 residues. CDR3 in DNA: TGTGCCAGCAGCCGACAGGGGAACACCGGGGAGCTGTTTTTT. Protein: CASSRQGNTGELFF.

This sequence joins TRBV19 and TRBJ1-6, with TRBD1 matching over 9 bases. Trimming removed 4 bases from V and 10 bases from J; junction bases left unmatched: 8. The germline V gene has CDR1 LNHDA and CDR2 SQIVND (reference sequence). The CDR3 runs 15 residues. The chain's CDR3 is CASSTPGQGGSPLHF. In DNA, the CDR3 is TGTGCCAGTAGTACTCCGGGACAGGGTGGCTCACCCCTCCACTTT.

V usage is TRBV7-8 and J usage is TRBJ1-5; 8 bases fit TRBD1. After removal of 3 bases from V and 0 bases from J, the junction contained 10 bases not matched to a gene. CDR1 is SGHVS, CDR2 FQNEAQ, per germline. CDR3 length equals 18 residues. The CDR3 DNA sequence: TGTGCCAGCAGCTTTTCCTCCGGGACAGGAAATAGCAATCAGCCCCAGCATTTT. This sequence encodes CASSFSSGTGNSNQPQHF.

This chain links TRBV7-2 with TRBJ2-5; TRBD2 might be the D (5 bases). Trimming removed 5 bases at V and 4 bases at J, with 20 bases between. The CDR3 has 16 residues. Germline lookup yields CDR1 SGHTA and CDR2 FQGNSA. DNA for the CDR3: TGTGCCAGCAGCGGCCGTTTCGTGGCGGCGGGAGAGACCCAGTACTTC. Protein sequence: CASSGRFVAAGETQYF.

The rearrangement links TRBV6-6 to TRBJ2-1; 9 positions match TRBD2. From germline, CDR1 is MNHNY and CDR2 SVGAGI (reference sequence). CDR3 length equals 15 residues. V dropped 10 bases and J dropped 5; count of bases not matched to a gene: 12. CDR3 residues: CATTPAGGADNEQFF. In DNA form, the CDR3 reads TGTGCCACCACCCCGGCGGGGGGGGCAGACAATGAGCAGTTCTTC.

The chain joins TRBV27 to TRBJ1-1, with 7 positions matching TRBD1. Germline V gene sequence: CDR1 MNHEY, CDR2 SMNVEV (reference sequence). V shed 6 bases, J shed 5 bases, and the junction held 12 bases outside the gene matches. This CDR3 comprises 15 residues. CDR3 in DNA: TGTGCCAGCAGACCCTTACAGGGGCCGGGAACTGAAGCTTTCTTT. Translating it yields CASRPLQGPGTEAFF.

The chain uses TRBV7-9 and TRBJ2-3, with 7 bases that match TRBD2. V was pared by 5 bases and J by 3 bases, with 5 bases of the junction left unmatched. This CDR3 has 14 residues. CDR1 SEHNR and CDR2 FQNEAQ come from the germline V gene (reference sequence). The CDR3: CASSGGGSTDTQYF. DNA for the CDR3: TGTGCCAGCAGCGGCGGGGGTTCGACAGATACGCAGTATTTT.

V is TRBV13 and J is TRBJ2-3, with TRBD2 identical over 15 bases. The CDR3 is 17 residues long. V dropped 5 bases and J dropped 3; count of bases not matched to a gene: 6. Per the germline V gene, CDR1 is PRHDT and CDR2 is FYEKMQ (reference sequence). DNA for the CDR3: TGTGCCAGCAGCACCCGGACTAGCGGGGGGGCGACAGATACGCAGTATTTT. This codes for CASSTRTSGGATDTQYF.

The CDR3 nucleotides are TGTGCCAGCAGTTTCCCCCTGGGGCTAGGACAGCATAGCAATCAGCCCCAGCATTTT. It translates to CASSFPLGLGQHSNQPQHF. This chain links TRBV2 with TRBJ1-5, with D maybe TRBD1 (6 bases). The CDR3 loop spans 19 amino acids. Germline lookup yields CDR1 SNHLY and CDR2 FYNNEI. The V end lost 5 bases, the J end lost 0 bases, and 23 bases lay between the germline ends.

This rearrangement joins TRBV6-5 to TRBJ2-2, with D possibly matching TRBD1 (6 bases). CDR3 length equals 15 residues. Germline V gives CDR1 MNHEY, CDR2 SVGAGI. The germline V and J ends were trimmed by 6 bases and 0 bases, with 11 bases remaining between them. The CDR3 DNA follows: TGTGCCAGCAGCTCGGACAGCCCGAACACCGGGGAGCTGTTTTTT. Translation gives CASSSDSPNTGELFF.

The rearrangement joins TRBV2 to TRBJ2-7; TRBD2 matches at 9 bases. V trimming: 8 bases; J trimming: 1 base; junction bases outside the gene matches: 9. The germline gives CDR1 SNHLY, CDR2 FYNNEI. CDR3 length equals 15 residues. In DNA form, the CDR3 reads TGTGCCAGCCTTAAGACGCGGGAGGGTTCCTACGAGCAGTACTTC. Protein product: CASLKTREGSYEQYF.

Here the CDR3 reads CASSQDAVGEAPGEQYF. The CDR3 nucleotides are TGTGCCAGCAGCCAAGACGCGGTCGGGGAGGCGCCGGGGGAGCAGTACTTC. V and J are TRBV4-2 and TRBJ2-7; weak D call: TRBD2 (6 bases). Germline values: CDR1 LGHNA, CDR2 YNFKEQ. V lost 0 bases and J 7 bases, leaving 22 bases between the germline ends. There are 17 residues in the CDR3.

CDR3 sequence reads: CASSWGTSGRADTQYF. The CDR3, as DNA: TGCGCCAGCAGCTGGGGGACCAGCGGGAGGGCAGATACGCAGTATTTT. The rearrangement joins TRBV5-1 to TRBJ2-3, with 10 bases matching TRBD2. Germline assignment: CDR1 SGHRS and CDR2 YFSETQ. This CDR3 has 16 residues. Losses at the gene ends were 3 bases for V and 4 bases for J; bases not matched to a gene: 8.

This clone has just a few counts. CDR3 amino acids: CASSPLEQGANTEAFF. CDR3 DNA: TGTGCCAGCTCACCCTTGGAACAGGGGGCGAACACTGAAGCTTTCTTT. The J gene is TRBJ1-1, the V gene TRBV18; 9 nucleotides match TRBD1. This CDR3 comprises 16 residues. In germline, CDR1 is KGHSH, CDR2 LQKENI. The V and J ends lost 3 bases and 1 base, in that order; junction bases with no gene match: 6.

This clone has just a few counts. The chain employs TRBV11-2 and TRBJ1-5, with no clear D. The CDR3 length is 15 residues. V lost 1 base, J lost 4 bases, and 11 bases lay in between. Germline-derived CDR1 and CDR2 are SGHAT and FQNNGV. CDR3 in DNA: TGTGCCAGCAGCTTAGGTCCGGGGATAAATCAGCCCCAGCATTTT. Its translation: CASSLGPGINQPQHF. The full variable domain, with the rest looked up from reference TRBV11-2 and TRBJ1-5, is EAGVAQSPRYKIIEKRQSVAFWCNPISGHATLYWYQQILGQGPKLLIQFQNNGVVDDSQLPKDRFSAERLKGVDSTLKIQPAKLEDSAVYLCASSLGPGINQPQHFGDGTRLSIL.